The clone carrying this T cell receptor beta chain was counted at least ten times. Its antigen remains unknown. The germline CDR1 and CDR2 sequences are SGHVS and FNYEAQ. V shed 4 bases and J 1 base; nucleotides not matched to a gene: 13. The CDR3 extends over 20 amino acids. These data originate in a study of read filtering for tumor transcriptome and immune sequencing. Overall study findings and caveats: Dropping single-read clonotypes raised IR-seq and RNA-seq shared-clonotype correlation.

The library was built from about 400 ng RNA with molecular barcoded adaptors for alpha/delta and beta/gamma chains. MiXCR, run by TCRdb on the reads, gives a single entry per CDR3 protein. This repertoire shows 130,000 or so distinct CDR3 sequences, around 13% found once; its top ten account for around 8.2%. Input material: a population of CD138-negative cells sorted from bone marrow. This TCR was sampled from a donor aged 40 or older with multiple myeloma. This sequence joins TRBV7-6 and TRBJ2-1; 13 bases align to TRBD2. DNA for the CDR3: TGTGCCAGCAGCTCAGGGACTAGCGGGATGGAGGTAACATCCTACAATGAGCAGTTCTTC. It specifies CASSSGTSGMEVTSYNEQFF.